These T cell receptor beta chains were read from a single sample in a study of blood T cells in healthy people across ages. TCRdb re-analysed the 5' RACE reads in MiXCR, keeping a single row per CDR3 protein. The sample includes some 900,000 distinct CDR3 sequences, roughly 50% of them seen just once. The sample consisted of blood. All receptors derive from a young man in good health. Both conserved end residues are part of each CDR3. D genes are given only for firm matches. The size of a clone is reported for some rows only, either as once, few or many, or as a class for expanded clones.

size	V	D	J	CDR3	DNA
.	TRBV6-5	.	TRBJ1-2	CASSYLEGGYGYTF	TGTGCCAGCAGTTACCTTGAGGGAGGATATGGCTACACCTTC
.	TRBV3-1	.	TRBJ1-1	CASSQGGHTEAFF	TGTGCCAGCAGCCAAGGGGGTCATACTGAAGCTTTCTTT
.	TRBV7-3	TRBD2	TRBJ2-1	CASSLTSGGAVTEQFF	TGTGCCAGCAGCTTAACTAGCGGGGGGGCGGTCACTGAGCAGTTCTTC
.	TRBV11-2	TRBD2	TRBJ2-1	CASSPPALAHLSEQFF	TGTGCCAGCAGCCCCCCGGCACTAGCGCATCTTAGTGAGCAGTTCTTC
.	TRBV11-2	.	TRBJ1-4	CASSLTDTPEKLFF	TGTGCCAGCAGCTTGACCGATACCCCTGAAAAACTGTTTTTT
.	TRBV7-9	TRBD1	TRBJ2-1	CASSDRDRGLDEQFF	TGTGCCAGCAGCGACCGGGACAGGGGGCTTGATGAGCAGTTCTTC
.	TRBV12-3/TRBV12-4	TRBD1	TRBJ1-1	CASSHRGEAFF	TGTGCCAGCAGTCACAGGGGTGAAGCTTTCTTT
few	TRBV4-2	.	TRBJ2-1	CASSQAPRGVSYNEQFF	TGTGCCAGCAGCCAAGCCCCGAGAGGCGTCTCCTACAATGAGCAGTTCTTC
few	TRBV27	.	TRBJ2-7	CASSSRLPYEQYF	TGTGCCAGCAGTTCCCGCCTACCTTACGAGCAGTACTTC
few	TRBV2	.	TRBJ2-3	CASSQGGHDTQYF	TGTGCCAGCAGTCAGGGGGGGCACGATACGCAGTATTTT
few	TRBV6-2/TRBV6-3	.	TRBJ1-5	CASSYRGKNNQPQHF	TGTGCCAGCAGTTACAGGGGGAAGAACAATCAGCCCCAGCATTTT
.	TRBV12-3/TRBV12-4	TRBD2	TRBJ2-3	CANRPPTSRADTQYF	TGTGCCAACAGGCCGCCGACTAGCAGGGCAGATACGCAGTATTTT
many	TRBV5-8	.	TRBJ2-7	CASSPYPTPTYEQYF	TGTGCCAGCAGCCCATACCCGACCCCAACCTACGAGCAGTACTTC
.	TRBV7-2	TRBD2	TRBJ2-7	CASSSSGGRYEQYF	TGTGCCAGCAGCTCTAGCGGGGGGAGATACGAGCAGTACTTC